Below, 25 T cell receptor beta chains from the same sample are listed, as sequenced in a study of blood T cell repertoires in COVID-19. Here immunoSEQ multiplex PCR was the method, and the copy in TCRdb shows in-frame clones only, minus some. The sample has over 120,000 clones; 88% are singletons. Sequences were obtained from peripheral blood. Receptors originate from an older man with acute or convalescent COVID-19.

This chain links TRBV28 with TRBJ2-7; the D gene is possibly TRBD1 (6 bases). Germline CDR1 is MDHEN and CDR2 is SYDVKM. The V gene lost 5 bases and the J gene lost 6 bases, with 20 bases spanning the gap. This CDR3 contains 15 residues. The DNA for the CDR3 is TGTGCCAGCAGTACGGCAGGGGCGGGTCGACTCGAGCAGTACTTC. This gives the protein CASSTAGAGRLEQYF.

CDR3 in DNA: TGTGCCAGTAGTAGACCCGGGACTAGCGGTACAGATACGCAGTATTTT. Amino acid sequence: CASSRPGTSGTDTQYF. The chain is built from TRBV19 and TRBJ2-3, with TRBD2 matching over 11 bases. Germline loops: CDR1 LNHDA, CDR2 SQIVND (reference sequence). Trimming removed 4 bases from V and 3 bases from J; junction bases left unmatched: 6. The CDR3 spans 16 residues.

The rearrangement links TRBV7-2 to TRBJ2-3, with 7 nucleotides matching TRBD2. Germline loops: CDR1 SGHTA, CDR2 FQGNSA. The CDR3 runs to 14 residues. The junction had 2 bases not matched to a gene; V was cut back by 4 bases and J by 1 base. The chain's CDR3 is CASSSGGGTDTQYF. The CDR3, as DNA: TGTGCCAGCAGCTCGGGGGGAGGCACAGATACGCAGTATTTT.

The count of this clone is one. The chain links TRBV5-1 to TRBJ2-6; TRBD1 might be the D (5 bases). This CDR3 is 13 amino acids long. CDR1 and CDR2 from the germline V gene are SGHRS and YFSETQ. The ends were cut back, 1 base at V and 11 bases at J, with 10 bases in the middle. CDR3 sequence: CASSLSGAHVLTF. CDR3 nucleotides: TGCGCCAGCAGCTTGAGTGGGGCTCACGTCCTGACTTTC.

The chain has TRBV5-1 and TRBJ1-1, with 9 bases fitting TRBD1. The CDR3 is 16 amino acids. Germline values: CDR1 SGHRS, CDR2 YFSETQ. V lost 2 bases and J lost 3; bases outside the gene matches: 8. The CDR3 nucleotides are TGCGCCAGCAGCTTCGGGACAGGGCTCATCGACACTGAAGCTTTCTTT. It specifies CASSFGTGLIDTEAFF.

The J gene is TRBJ1-5, the V gene TRBV19; possible D gene TRBD1, 5 bases. Trimming stripped 0 bases from V and 0 bases from J, with 9 bases between. The CDR3 loop spans 16 amino acids. Germline CDR1 reads LNHDA; CDR2 reads SQIVND (reference sequence). In DNA, the CDR3 is TGTGCCAGTAGTATAGAGGGGCTTTATAGCAATCAGCCCCAGCATTTT. Translation: CASSIEGLYSNQPQHF.

The V call is TRBV11-2, the J call TRBJ2-7, with D maybe TRBD2 (7 bases). The ends were cut back, 0 bases at V and 4 bases at J, with 22 bases in the middle. The CDR3 is 18 residues long. In germline, CDR1 is SGHAT, CDR2 FQNNGV. This CDR3 reads CASSLDLPGAGARYEQYF. As DNA, the CDR3 is TGTGCCAGCAGCTTAGATCTCCCCGGCGCGGGGGCGAGGTACGAGCAGTACTTC.

This clone has just one count. V is TRBV12-3 or TRBV12-4 and J is TRBJ2-7; the D gene is possibly TRBD1 (5 bases). Trimming shortened V by 3 bases and J by 2 bases, and 8 bases separated the two germline ends. The CDR3 runs to 13 residues. The CDR3 is CASSLGRAYEQYF. DNA for the CDR3: TGTGCCAGCAGTTTGGGCAGGGCCTACGAGCAGTACTTC.

J is TRBJ2-3 and V is TRBV7-2; 10 bases map to TRBD1. The ends lost 5 bases at V and 6 bases at J; junction bases unmatched: 8. The CDR3 contains 15 residues. Germline CDR1 is SGHTA and CDR2 is FQGNSA. This chain's CDR3 is CASSATGGAFDTQYF. DNA of the CDR3: TGTGCCAGCAGCGCGACAGGGGGCGCGTTCGATACGCAGTATTTT.

This rearrangement joins TRBV5-1 to TRBJ2-6; tentatively, D is TRBD2 (5 bases). Germline-derived CDR1 and CDR2 are SGHRS and YFSETQ. The CDR3 totals 18 residues. Trimming took off 0 bases at V and 0 bases at J, with 13 bases between the two ends. CDR3 region: CASSLGIRDRSGANVLTF. The CDR3 DNA reads as TGCGCCAGCAGCTTGGGGATCCGGGATCGCTCTGGGGCCAACGTCCTGACTTTC.

This clone was seen a handful of times. The chain carries TRBV7-3 and TRBJ2-3; possibly TRBD2 for D (6 bases). The V and J ends lost 0 bases and 2 bases respectively, with 9 bases between them. The V gene's germline CDR1 is SGHTA and CDR2 FQGTGA. The CDR3 is 15 residues long. CDR3 nucleotide sequence: TGTGCCAGCAGCTTAACTAGCGGATACACAGATACGCAGTATTTT. Its translation: CASSLTSGYTDTQYF.

The V and J genes are TRBV28 and TRBJ1-6, with D perhaps matching TRBD1 (5 bases). The CDR3 covers 16 residues. The V gene's germline CDR1 is MDHEN and CDR2 SYDVKM. V lost 3 bases and J 9 bases, leaving 18 bases between the germline ends. The CDR3 sequence is CASSFNFPGYPSPLHF. The CDR3 DNA reads TGTGCCAGCAGTTTTAACTTTCCAGGGTACCCTTCACCCCTCCACTTT.

The CDR3 loop is CASSQDLRGKYTF. In DNA form, the CDR3 reads TGTGCCAGCAGCCAAGATCTAAGAGGGAAGTACACCTTC. The J gene is TRBJ1-2, the V gene TRBV3-1 (or the pseudogene TRBV3-2); D gene uncertain. CDR1 and CDR2 (germline): LGHDT, YNNKEL (reference sequence). The CDR3 has 13 residues. V was shortened by 0 bases and J by 11 bases, with 13 bases between the two germline ends.

This chain links TRBV5-1 with TRBJ2-5; TRBD2 aligns across 9 bases. The CDR3 is 15 residues long. Trimming removed 0 bases from V and 5 bases from J; junction bases left unmatched: 5. Germline values: CDR1 SGHRS, CDR2 YFSETQ. The CDR3 DNA follows: TGCGCCAGCAGCTTGGAAGCGGGGGGCCGGGAGACCCAGTACTTC. Translation: CASSLEAGGRETQYF. The full variable domain, its missing parts supplied by reference TRBV5-1 and TRBJ2-5, is KAGVTQTPRYLIKTRGQQVTLSCSPISGHRSVSWYQQTPGQGLQFLFEYFSETQRNKGNFPGRFSGRQFSNSRSEMNVSTLELGDSALYLCASSLEAGGRETQYFGPGTRLLVL.

This chain connects TRBV19 to TRBJ1-2, with 10 bases fitting TRBD1. CDR1 is LNHDA and CDR2 is SQIVND in the germline V gene (reference sequence). This CDR3 region has 18 residues. With V trimmed by 6 bases and J by 7 bases, 20 bases remained unmatched. The CDR3 is CASRMGQGPSALFSGYTF. For the CDR3, the DNA is TGTGCCAGTAGGATGGGACAGGGGCCCTCCGCCCTCTTTAGTGGCTACACCTTC.

The V and J genes are TRBV5-1 and TRBJ2-2; 10 positions match TRBD2. Germline V gene sequence: CDR1 SGHRS, CDR2 YFSETQ. V lost 0 bases to trimming and J lost 5 bases; unmatched junction nucleotides: 10. The CDR3 consists of 18 residues. The CDR3 DNA follows: TGCGCCAGCAGCTTGGTGAAGGGGACTAGCGCCTCTACCGGGGAGCTGTTTTTT. Amino acid sequence: CASSLVKGTSASTGELFF. Full variable domain (remainder filled in from reference TRBV5-1 and TRBJ2-2): KAGVTQTPRYLIKTRGQQVTLSCSPISGHRSVSWYQQTPGQGLQFLFEYFSETQRNKGNFPGRFSGRQFSNSRSEMNVSTLELGDSALYLCASSLVKGTSASTGELFFGEGSRLTVL.

The chain joins TRBV27 to TRBJ1-1, with a tentative D call TRBD1 (5 bases). The V end was cut by 7 bases, the J end by 7 bases, with 10 bases between. The CDR3 contains 11 residues. Germline CDR1 and CDR2: MNHEY and SMNVEV (reference sequence). The CDR3 protein is CASNLTGEAFF. The CDR3, as DNA: TGTGCCAGCAATCTCACAGGTGAAGCTTTCTTT.

The V and J genes are TRBV11-2 and TRBJ2-2; weak D call: TRBD1 (6 bases). The CDR3 loop spans 15 amino acids. Germline CDR1 SGHAT, CDR2 FQNNGV. V was pared by 3 bases and J by 5 bases, with 13 bases between. CDR3 amino acids: CASSLEGGGTGELFF. DNA of the CDR3: TGTGCCAGCAGCTTGGAAGGGGGTGGAACCGGGGAGCTGTTTTTT. The full variable domain, in which reference TRBV11-2 and TRBJ2-2 provide the parts outside the CDR3, is EAGVAQSPRYKIIEKRQSVAFWCNPISGHATLYWYQQILGQGPKLLIQFQNNGVVDDSQLPKDRFSAERLKGVDSTLKIQPAKLEDSAVYLCASSLEGGGTGELFFGEGSRLTVL.

V usage is TRBV29-1 and J usage is TRBJ2-5; D may be TRBD1 (5 bases). The length of the CDR3 is 15 residues. The germline V gene has CDR1 SQVTM and CDR2 ANQGSEA. CDR3 nucleotides: TGCAGGTCGAGGTACAGGCCTAGACTCCAAGAGACCCAGTACTTC. It yields the protein CRSRYRPRLQETQYF.

The chain links TRBV15 to TRBJ2-3; TRBD1 aligns across 11 bases. V lost 5 bases and J lost 6; bases outside the gene matches: 7. This CDR3 contains 15 residues. Germline CDR1 reads LNHNV; CDR2 reads YYDKDF (reference sequence). The CDR3 is CATSFRDRGSDTQYF. CDR3 nucleotide sequence: TGTGCCACCAGCTTCCGGGACAGGGGGTCCGATACGCAGTATTTT.

V and J are TRBV5-1 and TRBJ1-5; possibly TRBD1 for D (5 bases). The CDR3 extends over 14 amino acids. Germline V gene data show CDR1 as SGHRS and CDR2 as YFSETQ. Trimming took off 0 bases at V and 4 bases at J, with 8 bases between the two ends. The CDR3 sequence: CASSLETGNQPQHF. In DNA, the CDR3 is TGCGCCAGCAGCTTGGAAACAGGTAATCAGCCCCAGCATTTT.

The rearrangement uses TRBV5-1 and TRBJ2-5; 10 bases agree with TRBD2. V lost 0 bases to trimming and J lost 5 bases; unmatched junction nucleotides: 7. Germline assignment: CDR1 SGHRS and CDR2 YFSETQ. There are 16 residues in the CDR3. The CDR3 DNA sequence: TGCGCCAGCAGCTTGGATCTAGCGGGAGAGGGTGAGACCCAGTACTTC. Protein product: CASSLDLAGEGETQYF. The entire variable domain, with the rest obtained from reference TRBV5-1 and TRBJ2-5, is as follows: KAGVTQTPRYLIKTRGQQVTLSCSPISGHRSVSWYQQTPGQGLQFLFEYFSETQRNKGNFPGRFSGRQFSNSRSEMNVSTLELGDSALYLCASSLDLAGEGETQYFGPGTRLLVL.

This chain joins TRBV9 and TRBJ2-3; 8 bases align to TRBD2. V shed 0 bases and J 0 bases; nucleotides not matched to a gene: 3. This CDR3 is built from 16 residues. CDR1 SGDLS and CDR2 YYNGEE come from the germline V gene. CDR3 sequence: CASSVAGGASTDTQYF. The CDR3 bases are TGTGCCAGCAGCGTAGCGGGGGGGGCTAGCACAGATACGCAGTATTTT.

The V gene is TRBV7-9, the J gene TRBJ1-1; no clear D. The CDR3 extends over 13 amino acids. Germline V gene lookup returns CDR1 SEHNR and CDR2 FQNEAQ (reference sequence). V was cut by 5 bases and J by 10 bases, with 17 bases left in between. CDR3 sequence: CASSPRDAVGAFF. As DNA, the CDR3 is TGTGCCAGCAGCCCCCGAGACGCGGTGGGAGCTTTCTTT.

The chain is built from TRBV13 and TRBJ1-3, with 7 nucleotides matching TRBD1. The V segment lost 5 bases and the J segment 0 bases; nucleotides outside the gene matches: 7. The CDR3 runs 16 residues. Germline loops: CDR1 PRHDT, CDR2 FYEKMQ (reference sequence). The CDR3 loop is CASSNRQGLSGNTIYF. The CDR3 nucleotides read TGTGCCAGCAGCAACCGACAGGGTCTCTCTGGAAACACCATATATTTT.